This entry lists 23 T cell receptor beta chains sequenced from one sample in a study of cytomegalovirus exposure and HLA in healthy donors. Sequencing was performed with immunoSEQ multiplex PCR; in TCRdb, only in-frame clones are kept and a portion is missing. The sample records roughly 280,000 clones, approximately 83% being singletons. Sample: PBMCs. The receptors were gathered from a woman younger than 35 in good health and CMV-seronegative.

The J gene is TRBJ2-3, the V gene TRBV2, with D unclear. CDR3 size: 14 residues. CDR1 and CDR2 from the germline V gene are SNHLY and FYNNEI. Trimming removed 5 bases at V and 2 bases at J, with 11 bases between. DNA for the CDR3: TGTGCCAGCAGTTCGACCGGGTCCACAGATACGCAGTATTTT. Protein product: CASSSTGSTDTQYF.

The J gene is TRBJ2-2, the V gene TRBV29-1, with 16 bases identical to TRBD2. The germline CDR1 and CDR2 sequences are SQVTM and ANQGSEA. The CDR3 runs to 18 residues. Trimming at V came to 7 bases and at J to 5 bases, leaving 13 bases not matched to a gene. CDR3 in amino acids: CSAGTSGRAGLYTGELFF. CDR3 sequence (DNA): TGCAGCGCTGGGACTAGCGGGAGGGCCGGGCTATATACCGGGGAGCTGTTTTTT.

This rearrangement joins TRBV25-1 to TRBJ2-5; 7 nucleotides agree with TRBD1. Germline V gene sequence: CDR1 MGHDK, CDR2 SYGVNS. The ends lost 4 bases at V and 2 bases at J; junction bases unmatched: 4. The CDR3 length is 14 residues. As DNA, the CDR3 is TGTGCCAGCAGTGGACGGGGACAGCAAGAGACCCAGTACTTC. This encodes CASSGRGQQETQYF.

The V and J genes are TRBV25-1 and TRBJ1-5, with a possible D match to TRBD1 (5 bases). Germline V gene sequence: CDR1 MGHDK, CDR2 SYGVNS. The CDR3 runs to 13 residues. The V end was cut by 7 bases, the J end by 4 bases, with 11 bases between. The CDR3 loop is CASNPAGNQPQHF. CDR3 DNA sequence: TGTGCCAGCAATCCCGCAGGGAATCAGCCCCAGCATTTT.

The V and J genes are TRBV5-4 and TRBJ2-1; TRBD2 is a possible D gene (6 bases). The CDR3 sequence is 14 residues long. In germline, CDR1 is SGHNT, CDR2 YYREEE (reference sequence). V was shortened by 6 bases and J by 5 bases, with 15 bases between the two germline ends. CDR3 bases: TGTGCCAGCACAAAGGGTTTAGCGGACAATGAGCAGTTCTTC. Amino acids: CASTKGLADNEQFF.

The J gene is TRBJ2-3, the V gene TRBV19; perhaps TRBD2 as D (6 bases). The CDR3 sequence is 14 residues long. The V gene lost 10 bases and the J gene lost 0 bases, with 14 bases spanning the gap. Per germline, CDR1 LNHDA and CDR2 SQIVND (reference sequence). The CDR3 here is CATRELASTDTQYF. CDR3 DNA: TGTGCCACACGGGAGCTAGCTAGCACAGATACGCAGTATTTT.

This clone occurred once. The chain couples TRBV19 to TRBJ1-3; D call uncertain. This CDR3 spans 14 amino acids. The V gene lost 1 base and the J gene lost 0 bases, with 4 bases spanning the gap. The germline V gene has CDR1 LNHDA and CDR2 SQIVND (reference sequence). For the CDR3, the DNA is TGTGCCAGTAGTATAGGGCTCTCTGGAAACACCATATATTTT. Amino acids: CASSIGLSGNTIYF.

The rearrangement links TRBV4-2 to TRBJ2-3; possibly TRBD1 for D (6 bases). Germline loops: CDR1 LGHNA, CDR2 YNFKEQ. Trimming took off 1 base at V and 3 bases at J, with 14 bases between the two ends. The CDR3 spans 16 residues. The CDR3 is CASSQVSWTATDTQYF. In DNA form, the CDR3 reads TGTGCCAGCAGCCAAGTTTCCTGGACAGCAACAGATACGCAGTATTTT.

The chain is built from TRBV30 and TRBJ1-2; a weak D match, TRBD1 (6 bases). Germline V gene lookup returns CDR1 GTSNPN and CDR2 SVGIG (reference sequence). This CDR3 spans 13 amino acids. Trimming removed 0 bases from V and 3 bases from J, with 8 bases in between. The CDR3 coding sequence is TGTGCCTGGAGTGTCGGGGGGCACTATGGCTACACCTTC. It specifies CAWSVGGHYGYTF.

This clone was seen a single time. This chain links TRBV10-3 with TRBJ2-7; possible D gene TRBD2, 5 bases. The germline V gene has CDR1 ENHRY and CDR2 SYGVKD. V was trimmed by 7 bases and J by 6 bases, leaving 19 bases between them. This CDR3 is 14 amino acids long. CDR3 nucleotides: TGTGCCATCAAAGGAGGAGCAGACTATCTCGAGCAGTACTTC. It specifies CAIKGGADYLEQYF.

The gene calls are TRBV7-9 and TRBJ2-7, with 7 positions matching TRBD2. The ends lost 4 bases at V and 2 bases at J; junction bases unmatched: 14. The germline V gene encodes CDR1 SEHNR and CDR2 FQNEAQ (reference sequence). This CDR3 spans 17 amino acids. This CDR3 is CASSSQLAGRAPYEQYF. The CDR3 nucleotides are TGTGCCAGCAGCTCCCAGTTAGCGGGCAGGGCCCCCTACGAGCAGTACTTC.

V and J are TRBV27 and TRBJ1-2, with TRBD1 matching over 8 bases. V trimming: 7 bases; J trimming: 8 bases; junction bases outside the gene matches: 9. The CDR3 sequence is 13 residues long. Germline V gives CDR1 MNHEY, CDR2 SMNVEV (reference sequence). The CDR3 sequence is CASTSDRAAGYTF. The CDR3 DNA follows: TGTGCCAGCACCTCGGACAGGGCCGCCGGCTACACCTTC.

The rearrangement links TRBV5-1 to TRBJ2-1; TRBD2 matches 7 bases. CDR1 SGHRS and CDR2 YFSETQ come from the germline V gene. The trim removed 4 bases at V and 0 bases at J, leaving 4 bases unmatched. This CDR3 comprises 15 residues. CDR3 in amino acids: CASSLAVRSYNEQFF. CDR3 coding DNA: TGCGCCAGCAGCCTAGCGGTTCGCTCCTACAATGAGCAGTTCTTC.

The chain is built from TRBV7-9 and TRBJ2-7; tentatively, D is TRBD2 (5 bases). Germline CDR1 is SEHNR and CDR2 is FQNEAQ (reference sequence). Trimming stripped 6 bases from V and 5 bases from J, with 11 bases between. CDR3 length equals 12 residues. DNA of the CDR3: TGTGCCAGCAGTTCGAGGGCAGACGAGCAGTACTTC. Translation: CASSSRADEQYF.

This clone was picked up one time. The chain links TRBV7-2 to TRBJ1-4, with D uncertain. V was pared by 3 bases and J by 8 bases, with 10 bases between. CDR3 length equals 13 residues. Germline V gives CDR1 SGHTA, CDR2 FQGNSA. The CDR3 bases are TGTGCCAGCAGCTTGAGGGTTTCCGAAAAACTGTTTTTT. Its protein product is CASSLRVSEKLFF.

The chain has TRBV6-5 and TRBJ2-1, with 10 bases lining up with TRBD1. Losses at the gene ends were 5 bases for V and 7 bases for J; bases not matched to a gene: 8. CDR3 length: 15 amino acids. CDR1 is MNHEY and CDR2 is SVGAGI in the germline V gene. The DNA for the CDR3 is TGTGCCAGCAGTGCGACAGGGGGCGTTAGAAATGAGCAGTTCTTC. It translates to CASSATGGVRNEQFF.

The chain recombines TRBV2 with TRBJ1-5; TRBD1 agrees at 9 bases. The CDR3 length is 15 residues. Germline V gene lookup returns CDR1 SNHLY and CDR2 FYNNEI. After removal of 8 bases from V and 7 bases from J, the junction contained 12 bases not matched to a gene. As DNA, the CDR3 is TGTGCCAGCGGAAAACAGGGGGCGACGAGGCAGCCCCAGCATTTT. It codes for CASGKQGATRQPQHF.

V is TRBV5-4 and J is TRBJ1-5; D gene ambiguous. The V end lost 0 bases, the J end lost 6 bases, and 4 bases lay between the germline ends. This CDR3 region has 12 residues. Germline loops: CDR1 SGHNT, CDR2 YYREEE (reference sequence). The CDR3 DNA reads TGTGCCAGCAGCTTGGACGGTCAGCCCCAGCATTTT. This encodes CASSLDGQPQHF.

This clone showed up just a few times. The chain is built from TRBV6-1 and TRBJ2-7; 7 bases are shared with TRBD2. CDR1 is MNHNS and CDR2 is SASEGT in the germline V gene. This CDR3 is 14 amino acids long. With 4 bases clipped from V and 5 bases from J, the junction kept 8 bases outside the gene matches. The DNA for the CDR3 is TGTGCCAGCAGTGTAAGCGGGGTTTGGAACGAGCAGTACTTC. Translation: CASSVSGVWNEQYF.

This clone was picked up a small number of times. The V call is TRBV5-1, the J call TRBJ2-5, with a possible D match to TRBD2 (6 bases). Germline V gene lookup returns CDR1 SGHRS and CDR2 YFSETQ. V dropped 4 bases and J dropped 3 bases, with 10 bases sitting between them. The CDR3 runs 13 residues. CDR3 residues: CASSPTGEETQYF. DNA for the CDR3: TGCGCCAGCAGCCCCACGGGGGAAGAGACCCAGTACTTC.

CDR3 residues: CASSPPGRGGNEQYF. The DNA for the CDR3 is TGTGCCAGCAGCCCACCCGGACGGGGAGGCAACGAGCAGTACTTC. The rearrangement links TRBV7-6 to TRBJ2-7; D is perhaps TRBD2 (6 bases). Germline CDR1 is SGHVS and CDR2 is FNYEAQ. V was shortened by 5 bases and J by 5 bases, with 19 bases between the two germline ends. The CDR3 is 15 amino acids.

The chain carries TRBV6-5 and TRBJ2-7; the match to TRBD1 covers 9 bases. The CDR3 runs to 13 residues. The germline V gene has CDR1 MNHEY and CDR2 SVGAGI. V shed 6 bases and J 0 bases; nucleotides not matched to a gene: 0. The CDR3 DNA reads as TGTGCCAGCAGGGGACAGGGCTCCTACGAGCAGTACTTC. Translation gives CASRGQGSYEQYF.

The table lists this clone with a few counts. The chain has TRBV27 and TRBJ2-1, with unresolved D. The germline V gene encodes CDR1 MNHEY and CDR2 SMNVEV (reference sequence). CDR3 size: 11 residues. Trimming took off 6 bases at V and 7 bases at J, with 7 bases between the two ends. CDR3 residues: CASRLENEQFF. The CDR3 DNA is TGTGCCAGCAGATTGGAGAATGAGCAGTTCTTC.